A single sample gave rise to the 25 T cell receptor beta chains below, sequenced in a study of T cells expressing NK-cell markers. Following a re-call of the 5' RACE reads, TCRdb has one entry per CDR3 protein and lacks DNA. The data show 350,000 to 450,000 distinct CDR3 sequences, and the top ten clones hold roughly 5.4%. Sequences were obtained from blood T cells: a sorted CD56 or NKG2C T cell subset, CD4+ or CD8+ T cells, or bulk PBMC T cells (not recorded which). These receptors originate from a man aged 18-69 years in good health.

The V and J genes are TRBV7-9 and TRBJ1-3. Germline V gene data show CDR1 as SEHNR and CDR2 as FQNEAQ (reference sequence). This CDR3 contains 14 residues. The CDR3 sequence is CASNDKDSGNTIYF.

V is TRBV30 and J is TRBJ2-6; the TCRdb D gene call, TRBD1, has no DNA to confirm it. In germline, CDR1 is GTSNPN, CDR2 SVGIG (reference sequence). The CDR3 has 17 residues. The CDR3 sequence is CAWTPGTGLSGANVLTF.

The V gene is TRBV20-1, the J gene TRBJ2-5; the D call from TCRdb, TRBD1, cannot be confirmed without DNA. CDR3 size: 14 residues. Germline-derived CDR1 and CDR2 are DFQATT and SNEGSKA (reference sequence). CDR3 amino acids: CSVRTGKGQETQYF.

This sequence joins TRBV5-1 and TRBJ2-7. In germline, CDR1 is SGHRS, CDR2 YFSETQ. The CDR3 loop spans 13 amino acids. CDR3 loop: CASSLGGPEEQYF.

This chain connects TRBV15 to TRBJ2-7; the D call from TCRdb, TRBD1, cannot be confirmed without DNA. The CDR3 totals 15 residues. CDR1 is LNHNV, CDR2 YYDKDF, per germline (reference sequence). CDR3 region: CATSRKQGKSYEQYF.

The J gene is TRBJ2-1, the V gene TRBV19; the D call from TCRdb, TRBD1, cannot be confirmed without DNA. The germline V gene has CDR1 LNHDA and CDR2 SQIVND (reference sequence). The CDR3 runs to 15 residues. The CDR3 region is CASSRGDRGVNEQFF.

V and J are TRBV6-1 and TRBJ2-3. The CDR3 covers 11 residues. CDR1 MNHNS and CDR2 SASEGT come from the germline V gene. The CDR3 reads CASREWDTQYF.

The rearrangement links TRBV5-1 to TRBJ1-3. CDR3 size: 14 residues. Germline V gene data show CDR1 as SGHRS and CDR2 as YFSETQ. CDR3 loop: CASSTGRSGNTIYF.

V is TRBV11-2 and J is TRBJ2-1; TCRdb's D call of TRBD2 is untestable without DNA. CDR3 length equals 15 residues. The germline V gene has CDR1 SGHAT and CDR2 FQNNGV. CDR3 sequence reads: CASSGTSAYYNEQFF.

The chain employs TRBV2 and TRBJ2-5; TCRdb lists TRBD1, though no DNA is available to test this call. The CDR3 spans 14 residues. Germline loops: CDR1 SNHLY, CDR2 FYNNEI. CDR3 sequence: CASFFDLGGETQYF.

V usage is TRBV15 and J usage is TRBJ2-2; with no DNA, the TCRdb D assignment of TRBD2 cannot be verified. CDR3 length: 15 residues. Looked up from germline, CDR1 is LNHNV and CDR2 is YYDKDF (reference sequence). CDR3 protein: CATSRDGPRVGELFF. Together with reference TRBV15 and TRBJ2-2, the CDR3 gives the full variable domain: DAMVIQNPRYQVTQFGKPVTLSCSQTLNHNVMYWYQQKSSQAPKLLFHYYDKDFNNEADTPDNFQSRRPNTSFCFLDIRSPGLGDTAMYLCATSRDGPRVGELFFGEGSRLTVL.

The chain combines TRBV5-1 with TRBJ2-3; the TCRdb D gene call, TRBD1, has no DNA to confirm it. CDR1 is SGHRS and CDR2 is YFSETQ in the germline V gene. This CDR3 is 15 amino acids long. CDR3 protein: CASSWGGANTDTQYF.

This chain uses TRBV10-3 with TRBJ2-7; absent DNA, TCRdb's TRBD1 call cannot be checked. CDR3 length: 15 amino acids. Germline V gene data show CDR1 as ENHRY and CDR2 as SYGVKD. CDR3 loop: CAIGTAGTRSYEQYF.

The chain's CDR3 is CASSPTGLGYNEQFF. The V and J genes are TRBV27 and TRBJ2-1; TCRdb's D call, TRBD1, is unchecked because there is no DNA. The CDR3 is made up of 15 amino acids. Germline CDR1 MNHEY, CDR2 SMNVEV (reference sequence).

The chain carries TRBV29-1 and TRBJ2-5; TCRdb selects TRBD1, and the lack of DNA leaves this call unchecked. CDR3 length: 15 residues. Germline V gene sequence: CDR1 SQVTM, CDR2 ANQGSEA. CDR3: CSVPGTGNIILAQYF.

This rearrangement joins TRBV12-3 or TRBV12-4 to TRBJ1-4. The CDR3 runs 16 residues. The CDR3 loop reads CASSKRSQTTNEKLFF.

The chain carries TRBV6-5 and TRBJ1-5. Germline V CDR1 and CDR2: MNHEY, SVGAGI. This CDR3 spans 15 amino acids. CDR3 region: CASSYSWGAGQPQHF.

This sequence joins TRBV25-1 and TRBJ1-5; TCRdb reports TRBD1, a call that lacks DNA to check it against. The CDR3 runs 15 residues. Germline V gives CDR1 MGHDK, CDR2 SYGVNS. This CDR3 is CASRGTGRGYQPQHF.

The genes are TRBV6-5 and TRBJ2-3; TCRdb returns TRBD2, unconfirmable since there is no DNA. This CDR3 is built from 17 residues. CDR1 and CDR2 (germline): MNHEY, SVGAGI. The CDR3 spells CASSYSAGGPTTDTQYF.

The chain couples TRBV19 to TRBJ2-7; absent DNA, TCRdb's TRBD2 call cannot be checked. Germline loops: CDR1 LNHDA, CDR2 SQIVND (reference sequence). This CDR3 has 13 amino acids. This CDR3 reads CASRMTGLGEQYF.

V gene TRBV7-7 combines with J gene TRBJ2-5; the TCRdb call, TRBD2, lacks DNA for checking. The germline gives CDR1 SSHAT, CDR2 FNYEAQ (reference sequence). CDR3 length: 17 amino acids. The CDR3 loop reads CASSPRRTSGGGETQYF.

The chain joins TRBV28 to TRBJ1-2; the TCRdb call, TRBD1, lacks DNA for checking. The germline CDR1 and CDR2 sequences are MDHEN and SYDVKM. The CDR3 loop spans 15 amino acids. The CDR3 here is CASSEDQGRIYGYTF.

The chain recombines TRBV29-1 with TRBJ2-5. Germline CDR1 SQVTM, CDR2 ANQGSEA. This CDR3 is built from 11 residues. This CDR3 reads CSVEDFWAQYF.

This sequence joins TRBV7-8 and TRBJ2-5; TCRdb selects TRBD2, and the lack of DNA leaves this call unchecked. Germline loops: CDR1 SGHVS, CDR2 FQNEAQ. The CDR3 is made up of 16 amino acids. CDR3 protein: CASSLRVAGGQETQYF.

The CDR3 loop is CSARPRLAGRTDTQYF. V is TRBV20-1 and J is TRBJ2-3; TCRdb designates TRBD1, a call that cannot be tested without DNA. CDR3 length equals 16 residues. The V gene's germline CDR1 is DFQATT and CDR2 SNEGSKA (reference sequence).